These 4 T cell receptor beta chains were sequenced from one sample in a study of OX40 agonist ivuxolimab in advanced cancers. Profiled with immunoSEQ multiplex PCR; TCRdb holds only in-frame clones, not every one. Seen here are about 69,000 clones, around 90% observed once, and the top ten hold roughly 2.7%. Here the sequenced sample was CD4+ or CD8+ T cells sorted from blood, taken in a trial of the OX40 agonist ivuxolimab. Every receptor here comes from an adult with an advanced solid tumor such as melanoma, head and neck, liver or kidney cancer.

This clone was observed once. The chain uses TRBV7-9 and TRBJ1-2, with a weak D call TRBD1 (5 bases). This CDR3 comprises 15 residues. The ends were cut back, 5 bases at V and 2 bases at J, with 15 bases in the middle. The V gene's germline CDR1 is SEHNR and CDR2 FQNEAQ (reference sequence). The CDR3 sequence is CASSPEREGNYGYTF. For the CDR3, the DNA is TGTGCCAGCAGCCCAGAGCGGGAGGGGAACTATGGCTACACCTTC.

The chain links TRBV5-4 to TRBJ2-4, with D perhaps given as TRBD1 or TRBD2 (5 bases each). V was pared by 0 bases and J by 5 bases, with 6 bases between. This CDR3 has 13 amino acids. Germline-derived CDR1 and CDR2 are SGHNT and YYREEE (reference sequence). In nucleotides, the CDR3 is TGTGCCAGCAGCTTGGGAGGGGAAAACATTCAGTACTTC. Translating gives CASSLGGENIQYF.

In regard to this clone: Compared with germline, one end of the junction differs, possibly owing to a read error. Different DNA sequences within this sample yield the same CDR3. The gene calls are TRBV29-1 and TRBJ1-1; D is undetermined. CDR3 length: 13 residues. Looked up from germline, CDR1 is SQVTM and CDR2 is ANQGSEA. This chain's CDR3 is CSVDVQSQTEAFF. CDR3 in DNA: TGCAGCGTTGACGTCCAGTCCCAGACTGAAGCCTTCTTT.

The V and J genes are TRBV6-5 and TRBJ2-7; no firm D call. Germline V lookup: CDR1 MNHEY, CDR2 SVGAGI. CDR3 size: 11 residues. Trimming removed 4 bases from V and 4 bases from J, with 5 bases in between. CDR3 in amino acids: CASSSRYEQYF. Here the CDR3 DNA reads TGTGCCAGCAGTTCTAGGTACGAGCAGTACTTC.